Shown below are 9 T cell receptor beta chains from a single sample sequenced in a study of blood T cell repertoires in COVID-19. Profiled with immunoSEQ multiplex PCR; TCRdb holds only in-frame clones, not every one. The sample includes tens of thousands of clones, approximately 70% of them seen just once. The sample was peripheral blood. These receptors came from a woman aged 55-70 years in a cohort sampled during active or convalescent COVID-19.

This clone was recorded a few times. The chain has TRBV10-2 and TRBJ2-5, with a tentative D call TRBD1 (5 bases). The CDR3 is 13 residues long. CDR1 is WSHSY and CDR2 is SAAADI in the germline V gene. V gave up 2 bases and J gave up 1 base, with 5 bases separating them. CDR3 sequence reads: CASSEDSQETQYF. The CDR3 DNA follows: TGCGCCAGCAGTGAGGACAGCCAAGAGACCCAGTACTTC.

A few counts support this clone. CDR3 protein: CASSLGGGYTDTQYF. The CDR3 DNA is TGTGCCAGCAGCTTAGGGGGGGGCTACACAGATACGCAGTATTTT. J is TRBJ2-3 and V is TRBV7-2, with D perhaps TRBD2 (7 bases). V lost 1 base and J lost 2, with 10 bases in between. This CDR3 contains 15 residues. CDR1 is SGHTA and CDR2 is FQGNSA in the germline V gene.

This clone was seen just once. The J gene is TRBJ2-1, the V gene TRBV7-3; the D gene is possibly TRBD2 (6 bases). Germline CDR1 and CDR2: SGHTA and FQGTGA. The CDR3 totals 14 residues. The V end was cut by 3 bases, the J end by 15 bases, with 21 bases between. The CDR3 loop is CASSLQGLASVLFF. CDR3 in DNA: TGTGCCAGCAGCTTGCAAGGTTTAGCTAGCGTTTTGTTCTTC.

The sample holds one count of this clone. The rearrangement joins TRBV10-3 to TRBJ1-3; 12 nucleotides agree with TRBD1. CDR3 length: 15 amino acids. Germline V gene data show CDR1 as ENHRY and CDR2 as SYGVKD. Trimming at V came to 6 bases and at J to 6 bases, leaving 6 bases not matched to a gene. The CDR3 coding sequence is TGTGCCATCAGAACGGGACAGGGGGCTGAAAACACCATATATTTT. Its protein is CAIRTGQGAENTIYF.

The rearrangement uses TRBV4-2 and TRBJ2-1, with D perhaps TRBD1 (6 bases). This CDR3 is 15 amino acids long. From germline, CDR1 is LGHNA and CDR2 YNFKEQ. V lost 4 bases and J 4 bases, leaving 14 bases between the germline ends. The CDR3 reads CASSPRQGLYNEQFF. In DNA, the CDR3 is TGTGCCAGCAGCCCCCGGCAGGGGCTTTACAATGAGCAGTTCTTC.

This clone was seen only once. This rearrangement joins TRBV3-1 (or the pseudogene TRBV3-2) to TRBJ2-7; the D gene is possibly TRBD2 (5 bases). CDR1 and CDR2 (germline): LGHDT, YNNKEL (reference sequence). Trimming removed 2 bases at V and 3 bases at J, with 20 bases between. The CDR3 covers 17 residues. The CDR3, as DNA: TGTGCCAGCAGCCAAACCTCGGGATCCGGGAAGGGCTACGAGCAGTACTTC. Translated: CASSQTSGSGKGYEQYF.

The rearrangement uses TRBV9 and TRBJ2-2; 7 positions match TRBD1. J lost 0 bases, V lost 3 bases, and 8 bases had no gene match. Germline assignment: CDR1 SGDLS and CDR2 YYNGEE. This CDR3 has 17 residues. As DNA, the CDR3 is TGTGCCAGCAGCGACCGTAGGGGGCTTGCGAACACCGGGGAGCTGTTTTTT. Translating gives CASSDRRGLANTGELFF.

The chain employs TRBV29-1 and TRBJ1-1; TRBD1 matches at 8 bases. V lost 7 bases and J lost 5; bases outside the gene matches: 9. This CDR3 is built from 13 residues. Germline CDR1 is SQVTM and CDR2 is ANQGSEA. For the CDR3, the DNA is TGCAGCGCCGAAGGACAGGGAGGGACTGAAGCTTTCTTT. Amino acid sequence: CSAEGQGGTEAFF.

The DNA of the CDR3 is TGTGCCTGGACTTCCGGGACTAAAATAGCGAGCAATCAGCCCCAGCATTTT. Encoded protein: CAWTSGTKIASNQPQHF. This chain uses TRBV30 with TRBJ1-5, with D perhaps TRBD1 (5 bases). Trimming left V 4 bases short and J 1 base short, with 20 bases between. Germline-derived CDR1 and CDR2 are GTSNPN and SVGIG (reference sequence). The CDR3 sequence is 17 residues long.